This T cell receptor beta chain was found in a study of Graves' ophthalmopathy and Graves' hyperthyroidism. For this clonotype: Its antigen is undetermined.

Findings and caveats of the study: Blood contained most expanded thyroid clonotypes exceeding 0.001 frequency. Sensitivity of around 70% and specificity of roughly 78% were achieved by the model that predicted ophthalmopathy progression.

For repertoire sequencing, the TCR beta CDR3 regions were amplified from RNA transcripts. Investigators did first-round RT-PCR with HTBI primers, then second-round multiplex PCR. One entry per CDR3 protein, called by TCRdb with MiXCR from the multiplex PCR reads. The sample lists 650,000 to 900,000 distinct CDR3 sequences; roughly 40% were seen once. Ophthalmopathy-affected donors exhibited moderate-to-severe activity, CAS ≥3, NOSPECS ≥4, and duration under 3 months. The CDR3 has 15 residues. Germline V lookup: CDR1 SEHNR, CDR2 FQNEAQ (reference sequence). V was trimmed by 6 bases and J by 3 bases, leaving 14 bases between them.

Source material: peripheral blood. V usage is TRBV7-9 and J usage is TRBJ2-2; a weak D match, TRBD1 (5 bases). The receptor was isolated from an adult man with Graves' ophthalmopathy. The DNA of the CDR3 is TGTGCCAGCAGTTTTGCAGGGCGAGACACCGGGGAGCTGTTTTTT. Translation gives CASSFAGRDTGELFF.